The present T cell receptor (beta chain) was sequenced within a study of identical twins. Findings and limits, study-wide: Interpretation of the results relied on cross-sectional statistical analysis and not on following the same donors. For cord blood, abundant beta clonotypes had fewer insertions, unlike memory repertoires, which showed none.

The CDR3 covers 13 residues. Trimming cost V 8 bases and J 2 bases, with 15 bases left between them. Looked up from germline, CDR1 is SQVTM and CDR2 is ANQGSEA. A single record per CDR3 protein comes from TCRdb applying MiXCR to the 5' RACE reads. The data contain 690,000 or so distinct CDR3 sequences, 5.5% to 7.5% of them singletons. This clonotype was seen ten or more times. Its antigen remains unknown. Among all donors, each was a healthy Caucasian. V and J are TRBV29-1 and TRBJ2-5; the D is unclear. The receptor's source is a man aged 18 to 29 in good health. The sample consisted of naive T cells sorted from blood. CDR3 coding DNA: TGCAGCTCATGTCGGCCCGGGCAAGAGACCCAGTACTTC. It specifies CSSCRPGQETQYF.